Reported below is one T cell receptor beta chain. No antigen is known for it. This record belongs to a study of shared clonotypes between healthy human individuals. The authors' processing: Junction-only immunoSEQ sequences carried no quality scores, so filtering differed. Libraries were prepared by immunoSEQ multiplex PCR; TCRdb keeps only in-frame clonotypes and omits some of them. The DNA was the basis for D and trimming; V, J and clone size are from that table. Among hundreds of thousands of clones listed, under 80% were seen once. Study-level results: Clonotypes shared by all four sorted-subset donors had higher generation probabilities than non-shared clonotypes.

Germline values: CDR1 MNHNS, CDR2 SASEGT. The V and J ends lost 4 bases and 8 bases respectively, with 12 bases between them. This CDR3 contains 13 residues. The rearrangement joins TRBV6-1 to TRBJ2-4; D unclear. The sequenced sample was memory CD4+ T cells sorted from blood. This sample's subset: CD45RA-negative fraction. This sequence was found in a woman under 40 in good health. The CDR3, as DNA: TGTGCCAGCAGTGCCCGGCTAATGGACATTCAGTACTTC. This sequence encodes CASSARLMDIQYF.